The source of this T cell receptor (beta chain) is a study of cytomegalovirus exposure and HLA in healthy donors. Points from the study as a whole: Across donors, most TCRs were seen rarely, yet some public ones were widespread. Analyzed later, most CMV-associated TCR beta chains appeared HLA-restricted. There were a few CMV-associated chains whose specificity for CMV antigens was confirmed in vitro. Apart from CMV serostatus, no immune exposure information was available.

About this clone itself: The target antigen is unknown.

Use of 60 Vbeta and 13 Jbeta primers characterized the PCR. TCRdb's copy holds only in-frame clones and misses some; the assay was immunoSEQ multiplex PCR. The sample lists about 130,000 clones, roughly three quarters occurring once. The CDR3 runs to 15 residues. The V end lost 0 bases, the J end lost 2 bases, and 9 bases lay between the germline ends. Germline V gene data show CDR1 as SGDLS and CDR2 as YYNGEE. The sequenced sample consisted of PBMCs. This TCR was sampled from a man between 35 and 55 years old in good health and CMV-seronegative. The chain couples TRBV9 to TRBJ1-5; TRBD1 is a possible D gene (5 bases). This CDR3 is CASSVDGGGNQPQHF. The CDR3 region has the DNA TGTGCCAGCAGCGTAGATGGAGGGGGCAATCAGCCCCAGCATTTT.